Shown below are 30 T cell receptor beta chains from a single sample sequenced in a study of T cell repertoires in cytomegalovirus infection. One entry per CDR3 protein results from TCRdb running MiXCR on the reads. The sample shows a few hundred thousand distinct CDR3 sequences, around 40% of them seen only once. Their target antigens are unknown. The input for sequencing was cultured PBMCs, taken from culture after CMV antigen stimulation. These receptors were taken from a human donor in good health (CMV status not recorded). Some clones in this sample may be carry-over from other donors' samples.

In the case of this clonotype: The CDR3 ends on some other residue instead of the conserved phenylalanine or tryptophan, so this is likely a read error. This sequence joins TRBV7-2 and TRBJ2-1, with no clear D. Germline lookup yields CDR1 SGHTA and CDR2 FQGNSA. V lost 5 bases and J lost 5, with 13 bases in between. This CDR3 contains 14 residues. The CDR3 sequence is CASSPLRTNNEQFS. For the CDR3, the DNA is TGTGCCAGCAGCCCACTTAGGACGAACAATGAGCAGTTCTCC.

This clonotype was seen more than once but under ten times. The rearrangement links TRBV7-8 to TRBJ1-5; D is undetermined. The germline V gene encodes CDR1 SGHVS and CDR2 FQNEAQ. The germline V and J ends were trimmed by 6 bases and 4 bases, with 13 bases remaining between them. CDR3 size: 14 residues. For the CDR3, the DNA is TGTGCCAGCAGTTTTCTGCCGGATAATCAGCCCCAGCATTTT. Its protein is CASSFLPDNQPQHF.

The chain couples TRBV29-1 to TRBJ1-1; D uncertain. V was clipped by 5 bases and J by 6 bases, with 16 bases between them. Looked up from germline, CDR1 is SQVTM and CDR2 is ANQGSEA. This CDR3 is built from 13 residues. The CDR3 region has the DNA TGCAGCGTTAATCAGCGGGTTGACGCTGAAGCTTTCTTT. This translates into CSVNQRVDAEAFF.

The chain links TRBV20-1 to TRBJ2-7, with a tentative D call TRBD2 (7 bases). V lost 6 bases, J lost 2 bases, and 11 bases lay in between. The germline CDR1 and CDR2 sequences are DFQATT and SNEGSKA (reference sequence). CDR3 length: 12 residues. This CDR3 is CSAGGRAYEQYF. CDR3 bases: TGCAGTGCAGGGGGGAGGGCCTACGAGCAGTACTTC.

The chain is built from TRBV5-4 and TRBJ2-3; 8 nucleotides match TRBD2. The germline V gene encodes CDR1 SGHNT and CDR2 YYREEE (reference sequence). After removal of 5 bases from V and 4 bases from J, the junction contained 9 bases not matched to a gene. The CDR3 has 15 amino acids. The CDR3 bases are TGTGCCAGCAGGAACTTAGCGGGGAAGGCAGATACGCAGTATTTT. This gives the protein CASRNLAGKADTQYF. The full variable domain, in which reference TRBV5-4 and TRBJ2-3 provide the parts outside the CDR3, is ETGVTQSPTHLIKTRGQQVTLRCSSQSGHNTVSWYQQALGQGPQFIFQYYREEENGRGNFPPRFSGLQFPNYSSELNVNALELDDSALYLCASRNLAGKADTQYFGPGTRLTVL.

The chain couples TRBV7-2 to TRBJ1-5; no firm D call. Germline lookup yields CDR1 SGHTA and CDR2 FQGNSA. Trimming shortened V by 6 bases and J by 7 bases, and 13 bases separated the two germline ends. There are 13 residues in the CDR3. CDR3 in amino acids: CASRLARRQPQHF. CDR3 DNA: TGTGCCAGCAGACTAGCCCGCAGGCAGCCCCAGCATTTT.

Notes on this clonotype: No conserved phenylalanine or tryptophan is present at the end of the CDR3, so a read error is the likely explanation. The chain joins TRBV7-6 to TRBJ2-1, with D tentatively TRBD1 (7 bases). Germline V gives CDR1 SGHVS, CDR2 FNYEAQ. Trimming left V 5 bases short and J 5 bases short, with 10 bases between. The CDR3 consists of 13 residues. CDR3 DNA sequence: TGTGCCAGCAGCCTCAGGGGGGACAATGAGCAGTTCTTA. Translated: CASSLRGDNEQFL.

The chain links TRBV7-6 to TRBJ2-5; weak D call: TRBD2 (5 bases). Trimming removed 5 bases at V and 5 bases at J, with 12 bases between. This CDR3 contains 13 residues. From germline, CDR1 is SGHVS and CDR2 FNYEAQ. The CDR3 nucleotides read TGTGCCAGCAGCAAACTAGTTCAGGAGACCCAGTACTTC. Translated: CASSKLVQETQYF.

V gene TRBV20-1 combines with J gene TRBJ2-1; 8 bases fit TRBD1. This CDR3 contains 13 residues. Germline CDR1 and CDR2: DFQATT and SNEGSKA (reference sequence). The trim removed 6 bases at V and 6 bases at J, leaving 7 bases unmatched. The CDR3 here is CSAPIQGANEQFF. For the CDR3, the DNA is TGCAGTGCACCAATCCAGGGGGCCAATGAGCAGTTCTTC.

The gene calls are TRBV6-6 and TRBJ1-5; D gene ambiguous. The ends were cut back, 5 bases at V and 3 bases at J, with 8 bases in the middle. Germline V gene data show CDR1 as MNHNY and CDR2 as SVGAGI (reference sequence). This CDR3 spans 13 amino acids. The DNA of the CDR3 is TGTGCCAGCAGTGTCAGCTACAATCAGCCCCAGCATTTT. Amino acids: CASSVSYNQPQHF.

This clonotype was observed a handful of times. DNA for the CDR3: TGTGCCAGCAGTGAGTGGCCCCGGGGGGAGCTGTTTTTT. Its protein product is CASSEWPRGELFF. V is TRBV6-1 and J is TRBJ2-2; D unresolved. The germline gives CDR1 MNHNS, CDR2 SASEGT. This CDR3 has 13 residues. V was cut by 3 bases and J by 8 bases, with 10 bases left in between.

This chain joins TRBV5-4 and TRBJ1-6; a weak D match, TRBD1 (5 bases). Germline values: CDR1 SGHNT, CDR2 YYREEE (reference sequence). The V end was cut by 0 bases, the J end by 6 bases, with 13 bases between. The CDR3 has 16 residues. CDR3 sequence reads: CASSLAGGTTNSPLHF. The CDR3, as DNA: TGTGCCAGCAGCTTGGCTGGGGGGACGACTAATTCACCCCTCCACTTT. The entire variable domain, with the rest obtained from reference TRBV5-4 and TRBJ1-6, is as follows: ETGVTQSPTHLIKTRGQQVTLRCSSQSGHNTVSWYQQALGQGPQFIFQYYREEENGRGNFPPRFSGLQFPNYSSELNVNALELDDSALYLCASSLAGGTTNSPLHFGNGTRLTVT.

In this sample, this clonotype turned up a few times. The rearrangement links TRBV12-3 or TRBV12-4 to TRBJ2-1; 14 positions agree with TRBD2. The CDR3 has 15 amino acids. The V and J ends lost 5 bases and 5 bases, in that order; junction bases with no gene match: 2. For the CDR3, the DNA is TGTGCCAGCAGTGGGACTAGCGGGAGTGACAATGAGCAGTTCTTC. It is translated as CASSGTSGSDNEQFF.

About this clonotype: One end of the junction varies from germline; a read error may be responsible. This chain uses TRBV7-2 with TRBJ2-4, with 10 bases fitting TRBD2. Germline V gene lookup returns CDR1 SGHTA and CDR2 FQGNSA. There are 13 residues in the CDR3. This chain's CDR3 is CASSLTSGIGVLF. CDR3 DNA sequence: TGTGCCAGCAGCTTAACTAGCGGGATTGGGGTCCTCTTC.

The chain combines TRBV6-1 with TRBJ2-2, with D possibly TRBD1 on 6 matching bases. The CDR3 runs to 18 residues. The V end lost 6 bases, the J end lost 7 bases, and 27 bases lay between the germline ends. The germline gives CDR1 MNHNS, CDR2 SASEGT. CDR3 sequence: CASRVGVPPGQSSGELFF. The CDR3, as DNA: TGTGCCAGCAGGGTAGGGGTCCCGCCGGGACAATCAAGCGGGGAGCTGTTTTTT.

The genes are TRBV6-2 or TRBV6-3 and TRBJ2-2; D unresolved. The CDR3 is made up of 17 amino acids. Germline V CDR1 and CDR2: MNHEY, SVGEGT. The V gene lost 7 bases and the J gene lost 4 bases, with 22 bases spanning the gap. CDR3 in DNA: TGTGCCAGCAACTTATTGAGGACCGATCAGCCCACCGGGGAGCTGTTTTTT. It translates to CASNLLRTDQPTGELFF.

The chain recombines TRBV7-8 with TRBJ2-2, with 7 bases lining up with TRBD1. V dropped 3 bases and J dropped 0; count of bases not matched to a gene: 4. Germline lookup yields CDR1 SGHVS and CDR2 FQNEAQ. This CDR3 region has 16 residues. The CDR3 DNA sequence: TGTGCCAGCAGCTTCTTAGGGGGCGCGAACACCGGGGAGCTGTTTTTT. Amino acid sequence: CASSFLGGANTGELFF.

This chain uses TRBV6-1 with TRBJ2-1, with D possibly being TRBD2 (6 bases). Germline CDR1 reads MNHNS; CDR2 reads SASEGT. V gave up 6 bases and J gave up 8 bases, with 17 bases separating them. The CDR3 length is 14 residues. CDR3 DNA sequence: TGTGCCAGCAGACGCCGGACTTCGGGGGATGAGCAGTTCTTC. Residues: CASRRRTSGDEQFF.

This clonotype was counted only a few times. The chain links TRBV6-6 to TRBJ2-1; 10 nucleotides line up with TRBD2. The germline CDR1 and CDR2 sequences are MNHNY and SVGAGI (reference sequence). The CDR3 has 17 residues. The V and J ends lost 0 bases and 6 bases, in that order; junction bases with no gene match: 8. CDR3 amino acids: CASSYSSSGGHFNEQFF. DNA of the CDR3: TGTGCCAGCAGTTACTCGAGTAGCGGGGGGCATTTCAATGAGCAGTTCTTC.

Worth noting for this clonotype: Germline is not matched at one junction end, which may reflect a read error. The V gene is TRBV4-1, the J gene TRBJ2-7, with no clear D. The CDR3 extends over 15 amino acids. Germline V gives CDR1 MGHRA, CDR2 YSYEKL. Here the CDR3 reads CASSQEENFSYEQYF. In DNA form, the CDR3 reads TGTGCCAGCAGCCAAGAAGAGAACTTCTCCTACGAGCAGTACTTC.

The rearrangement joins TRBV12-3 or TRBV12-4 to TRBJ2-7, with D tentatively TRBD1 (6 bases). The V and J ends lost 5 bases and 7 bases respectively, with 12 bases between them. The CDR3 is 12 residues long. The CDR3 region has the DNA TGTGCCAGCAGTAATACCCAGGGGGAGCAGTACTTC. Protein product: CASSNTQGEQYF.

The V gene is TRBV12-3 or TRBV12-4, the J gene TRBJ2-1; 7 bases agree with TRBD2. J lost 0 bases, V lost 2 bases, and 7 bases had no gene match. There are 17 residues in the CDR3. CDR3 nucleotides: TGTGCCAGCAGTTTATACCCATGGGAGGGCTCCTACAATGAGCAGTTCTTC. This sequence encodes CASSLYPWEGSYNEQFF.

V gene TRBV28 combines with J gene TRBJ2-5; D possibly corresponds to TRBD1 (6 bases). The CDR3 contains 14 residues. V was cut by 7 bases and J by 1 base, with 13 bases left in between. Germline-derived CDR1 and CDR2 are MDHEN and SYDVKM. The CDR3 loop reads CASTGKGVQETQYF. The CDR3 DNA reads TGTGCCAGCACCGGGAAGGGGGTCCAAGAGACCCAGTACTTC.

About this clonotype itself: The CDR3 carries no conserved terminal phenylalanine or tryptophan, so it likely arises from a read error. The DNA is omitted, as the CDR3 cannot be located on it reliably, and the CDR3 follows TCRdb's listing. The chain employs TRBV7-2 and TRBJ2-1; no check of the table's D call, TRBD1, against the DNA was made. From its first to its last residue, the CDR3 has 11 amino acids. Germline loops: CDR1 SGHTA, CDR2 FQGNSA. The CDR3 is CASSSGGAPGI.

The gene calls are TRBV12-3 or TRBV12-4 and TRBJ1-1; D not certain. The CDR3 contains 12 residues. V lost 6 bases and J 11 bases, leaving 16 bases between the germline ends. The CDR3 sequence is CASSPIRELAFF. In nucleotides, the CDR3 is TGTGCCAGCAGCCCCATTAGGGAATTGGCTTTCTTT.

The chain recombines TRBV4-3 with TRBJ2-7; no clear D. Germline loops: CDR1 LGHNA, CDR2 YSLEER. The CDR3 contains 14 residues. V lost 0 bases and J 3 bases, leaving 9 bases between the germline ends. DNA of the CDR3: TGCGCCAGCAGCCAAGATCTCGTAATCTACGAGCAGTACTTC. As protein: CASSQDLVIYEQYF.

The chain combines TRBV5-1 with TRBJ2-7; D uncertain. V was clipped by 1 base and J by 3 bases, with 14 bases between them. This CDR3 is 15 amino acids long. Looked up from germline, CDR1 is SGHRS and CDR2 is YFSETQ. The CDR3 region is CASSLFPGSIYEQYF. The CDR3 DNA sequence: TGCGCCAGCAGCTTGTTCCCTGGATCTATCTACGAGCAGTACTTC.

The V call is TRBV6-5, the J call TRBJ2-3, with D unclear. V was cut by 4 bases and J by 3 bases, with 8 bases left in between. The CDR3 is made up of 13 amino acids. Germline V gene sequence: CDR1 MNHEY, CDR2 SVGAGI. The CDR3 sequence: CASSFKATDTQYF. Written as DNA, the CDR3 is TGTGCCAGCAGTTTCAAGGCTACAGATACGCAGTATTTT.

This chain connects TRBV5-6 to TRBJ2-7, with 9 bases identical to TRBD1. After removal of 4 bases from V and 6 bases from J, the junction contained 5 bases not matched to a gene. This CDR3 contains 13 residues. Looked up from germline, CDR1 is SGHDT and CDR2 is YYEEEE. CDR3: CASSRQGGREQYF. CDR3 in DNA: TGTGCCAGCAGCCGACAGGGGGGGCGCGAGCAGTACTTC.

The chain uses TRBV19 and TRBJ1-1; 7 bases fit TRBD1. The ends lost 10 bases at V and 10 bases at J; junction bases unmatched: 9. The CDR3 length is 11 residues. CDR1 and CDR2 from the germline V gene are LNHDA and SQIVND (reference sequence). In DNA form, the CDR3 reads TGTGCCACCCTCGACAGGGCAGGAGCTTTCTTT. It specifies CATLDRAGAFF.